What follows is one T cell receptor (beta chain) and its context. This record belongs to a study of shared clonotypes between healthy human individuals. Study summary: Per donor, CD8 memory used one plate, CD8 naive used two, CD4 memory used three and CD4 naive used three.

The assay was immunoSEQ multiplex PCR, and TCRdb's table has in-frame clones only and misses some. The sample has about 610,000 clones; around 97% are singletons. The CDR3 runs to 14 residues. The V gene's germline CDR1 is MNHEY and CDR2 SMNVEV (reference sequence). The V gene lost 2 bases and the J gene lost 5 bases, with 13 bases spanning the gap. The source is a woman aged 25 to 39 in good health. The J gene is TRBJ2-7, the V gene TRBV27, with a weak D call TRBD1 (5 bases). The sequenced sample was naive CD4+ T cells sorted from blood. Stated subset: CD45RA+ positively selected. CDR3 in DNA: TGTGCCAGCAGTTTAAGGGCAGGGTCTGACGAGCAGTACTTC. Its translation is CASSLRAGSDEQYF.